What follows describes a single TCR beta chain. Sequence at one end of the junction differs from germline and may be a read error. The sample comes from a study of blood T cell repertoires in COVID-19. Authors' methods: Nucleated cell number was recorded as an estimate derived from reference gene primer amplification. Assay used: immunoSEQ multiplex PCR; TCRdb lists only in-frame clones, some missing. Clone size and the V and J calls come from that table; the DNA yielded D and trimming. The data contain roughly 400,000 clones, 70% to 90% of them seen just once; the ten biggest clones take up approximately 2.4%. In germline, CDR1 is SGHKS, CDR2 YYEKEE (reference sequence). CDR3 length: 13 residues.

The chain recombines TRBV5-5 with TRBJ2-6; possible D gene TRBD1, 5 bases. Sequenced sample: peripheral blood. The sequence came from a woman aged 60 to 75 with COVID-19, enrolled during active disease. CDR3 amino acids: CASSLPRANVLTF. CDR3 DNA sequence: TGTGCCAGCAGCTTGCCCAGGGCTAACGTCCTGACTTTC.